The 10 T cell receptor beta chains listed next were all sequenced from one sample in a study of blood T cell repertoires in COVID-19. Profiling relied on immunoSEQ multiplex PCR, and the TCRdb table lists in-frame clones only, not all of them. Among about 270,000 clones listed, 88% were seen once. Source material: peripheral blood. The origin of the receptors is a man aged 55 to 69 who had recovered from COVID-19.

J is TRBJ1-2 and V is TRBV15; D perhaps matches TRBD1 (5 bases). Germline loops: CDR1 LNHNV, CDR2 YYDKDF (reference sequence). The CDR3 extends over 14 amino acids. Trimming took off 2 bases at V and 0 bases at J, with 7 bases between the two ends. The CDR3 bases are TGTGCCACCAGCAGAAAGACAGCTAACTATGGCTACACCTTC. Translated: CATSRKTANYGYTF.

This clone was seen a handful of times. This CDR3 is also generated by other DNA sequences in the sample. The rearrangement joins TRBV5-1 to TRBJ2-7, with 7 bases that match TRBD2. CDR1 is SGHRS and CDR2 is YFSETQ in the germline V gene. Trimming at V came to 3 bases and at J to 4 bases, leaving 1 base not matched to a gene. The CDR3 runs 12 residues. In nucleotides, the CDR3 is TGCGCCAGCAGCTCGGGAGGTTACGAGCAGTACTTC. Its protein product is CASSSGGYEQYF. The variable domain in full, completed from reference TRBV5-1 and TRBJ2-7, reads KAGVTQTPRYLIKTRGQQVTLSCSPISGHRSVSWYQQTPGQGLQFLFEYFSETQRNKGNFPGRFSGRQFSNSRSEMNVSTLELGDSALYLCASSSGGYEQYFGPGTRLTVT.

V usage is TRBV19 and J usage is TRBJ1-4; the match to TRBD1 covers 8 bases. Germline assignment: CDR1 LNHDA and CDR2 SQIVND (reference sequence). The V gene end was trimmed by 8 bases and the J gene end by 7 bases; junction bases not matched to a gene: 6. The CDR3 sequence is 13 residues long. CDR3 protein: CASHGQGIEKLFF. DNA for the CDR3: TGTGCCAGTCATGGACAGGGCATTGAAAAACTGTTTTTT.

This chain joins TRBV15 and TRBJ2-6; a possible D gene is TRBD2 (6 bases). Germline-derived CDR1 and CDR2 are LNHNV and YYDKDF (reference sequence). The CDR3 covers 20 residues. The germline V and J ends were trimmed by 0 bases and 0 bases, with 18 bases remaining between them. The CDR3 sequence is CATSRDAGREINSGANVLTF. The CDR3 nucleotides are TGTGCCACCAGCAGAGATGCGGGACGCGAGATAAACTCTGGGGCCAACGTCCTGACTTTC.

The chain recombines TRBV14 with TRBJ2-7; D unresolved. The CDR3 sequence is 15 residues long. V shed 0 bases and J shed 0 bases, with 9 bases lying between them. Per the germline V gene, CDR1 is SGHDN and CDR2 is FVKESK. The CDR3 nucleotides read TGTGCCAGCAGCCAAGATCCTAGTAGCTCCTACGAGCAGTACTTC. Translation: CASSQDPSSSYEQYF.

This sequence joins TRBV5-6 and TRBJ1-5, with 9 bases aligning to TRBD1. Germline CDR1 reads SGHDT; CDR2 reads YYEEEE. The CDR3 is made up of 16 amino acids. The ends lost 2 bases at V and 5 bases at J; junction bases unmatched: 8. The CDR3 reads CASSFFGQGSHQPQHF. The DNA of the CDR3 is TGTGCCAGCAGCTTTTTCGGACAGGGGTCGCATCAGCCCCAGCATTTT.

Only one count was recorded for this clone. The rearrangement links TRBV3-1 (or the pseudogene TRBV3-2) to TRBJ1-4; no clear D. With 0 bases removed from V and 10 bases from J, the gap between germline ends came to 12 bases. CDR3 length: 14 residues. CDR1 is LGHDT, CDR2 YNNKEL, per germline (reference sequence). CDR3 loop: CASSQDRNGRKLFF. CDR3 in DNA: TGTGCCAGCAGCCAAGATCGTAACGGGAGAAAACTGTTTTTT.

J is TRBJ1-4 and V is TRBV13; TRBD1 aligns across 10 bases. Germline CDR1 is PRHDT and CDR2 is FYEKMQ (reference sequence). This CDR3 comprises 14 residues. With 3 bases clipped from V and 8 bases from J, the junction kept 3 bases outside the gene matches. Here the CDR3 DNA reads TGTGCCAGCAGCTTCGGACAGGGGGAGGAAAAACTGTTTTTT. Its translation: CASSFGQGEEKLFF.

This chain uses TRBV15 with TRBJ1-5; a possible D gene is TRBD1 (5 bases). The ends were cut back, 1 base at V and 0 bases at J, with 10 bases in the middle. CDR1 is LNHNV and CDR2 is YYDKDF in the germline V gene (reference sequence). The CDR3 spans 16 residues. The CDR3 loop reads CATSRAPGISNQPQHF. The CDR3 nucleotides are TGTGCCACCAGCAGAGCTCCAGGGATTAGCAATCAGCCCCAGCATTTT.

The rearrangement joins TRBV29-1 to TRBJ1-2, with TRBD1 matching 9 bases. With 7 bases clipped from V and 2 bases from J, the junction kept 11 bases outside the gene matches. This CDR3 contains 15 residues. CDR1 SQVTM and CDR2 ANQGSEA come from the germline V gene. The CDR3 region has the DNA TGCAGCGCACCGGGACAGGGAAGATCGAACTATGGCTACACCTTC. Its translation is CSAPGQGRSNYGYTF.